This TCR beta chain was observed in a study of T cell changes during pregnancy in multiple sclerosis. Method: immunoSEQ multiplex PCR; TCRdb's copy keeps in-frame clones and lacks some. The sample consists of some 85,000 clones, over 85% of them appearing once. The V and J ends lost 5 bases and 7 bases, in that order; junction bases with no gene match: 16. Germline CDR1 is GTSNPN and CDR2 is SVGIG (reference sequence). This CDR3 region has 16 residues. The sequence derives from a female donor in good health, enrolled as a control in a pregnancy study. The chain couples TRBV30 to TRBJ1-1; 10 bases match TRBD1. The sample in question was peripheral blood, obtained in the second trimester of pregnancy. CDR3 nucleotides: TGTGCCTGGCGTGGGGACAGGGGCCCTTCGATCGGTGAAGCTTTCTTT. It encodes CAWRGDRGPSIGEAFF.